This T cell receptor (beta chain) appears in the sequencing data of a study of identical twins. TCRdb reprocessed the 5' RACE reads via MiXCR and lists one record per CDR3 protein. The data contain more than 1.5 million distinct CDR3 sequences, less than 40% of them seen just once; the ten biggest clones take up over 0.25%. The CDR3 runs 13 residues. Trimming removed 2 bases from V and 15 bases from J; junction bases left unmatched: 8. CDR1 is DFQATT, CDR2 SNEGSKA, per germline (reference sequence). V is TRBV20-1 and J is TRBJ2-1, with 12 bases matching TRBD2. This clonotype was obtained from a newborn girl in good health. Material for sequencing was cord blood. The CDR3 nucleotides read TGCAGTGCTAGACGACTAGCGGGAGACAAACCGTTCTTC. As protein: CSARRLAGDKPFF.